These 19 T cell receptor beta chains were all obtained from the same sample, sequenced in a study of blood T cell repertoires in COVID-19. Profiling relied on immunoSEQ multiplex PCR, and the TCRdb table lists in-frame clones only, not all of them. The sample holds tens of thousands of clones, around 73% seen once. The sample was peripheral blood. These receptors were obtained from a man in his 60s with COVID-19, enrolled during active disease.

The CDR3 loop reads CASSLAGQSDRPLHF. The CDR3 coding sequence is TGTGCCAGCAGCTTGGCGGGACAGTCGGATAGACCCCTCCACTTT. V gene TRBV5-5 combines with J gene TRBJ1-6; 7 nucleotides line up with TRBD1. CDR1 and CDR2 (germline): SGHKS, YYEKEE (reference sequence). V shed 0 bases, J shed 12 bases, and the junction held 9 bases outside the gene matches. The CDR3 sequence is 15 residues long.

On this clone itself: In the same sample, other DNA sequences code for this CDR3. This rearrangement joins TRBV2 to TRBJ2-7; TRBD2 might be the D (6 bases). V lost 1 base and J 2 bases, leaving 6 bases between the germline ends. Germline V CDR1 and CDR2: SNHLY, FYNNEI. CDR3 length equals 13 residues. The CDR3 DNA sequence: TGTGCCAGCAGTGAAGGACTAGCCTACGAGCAGTACTTC. Translated: CASSEGLAYEQYF.

This clone qualifies as medium-sized. This chain uses TRBV28 with TRBJ2-7, with D unresolved. V lost 6 bases and J 6 bases, leaving 9 bases between the germline ends. This CDR3 region has 11 residues. The germline V gene encodes CDR1 MDHEN and CDR2 SYDVKM. The CDR3 nucleotides are TGTGCCAGCAGCCGACATGGCGAGCAGTACTTC. Translation gives CASSRHGEQYF.

This clone was detected many times. The CDR3 protein is CASSQWEGGNSPLHF. CDR3 DNA sequence: TGTGCCAGCAGCCAATGGGAGGGGGGGAACTCACCCCTCCACTTT. This chain links TRBV4-2 with TRBJ1-6, with TRBD1 as a possible D gene (6 bases). The CDR3 runs 15 residues. Germline loops: CDR1 LGHNA, CDR2 YNFKEQ. The V end was cut by 2 bases, the J end by 10 bases, with 15 bases between.

The chain combines TRBV10-2 with TRBJ2-7; 12 bases match TRBD2. The germline gives CDR1 WSHSY, CDR2 SAAADI. The CDR3 loop spans 15 amino acids. After removal of 6 bases from V and 6 bases from J, the junction contained 9 bases not matched to a gene. Here the CDR3 DNA reads TGCGCCAGCAGGACTAGCGGGAGTCTATTCGGCGAGCAGTACTTC. Translating it yields CASRTSGSLFGEQYF.

This chain joins TRBV11-3 and TRBJ1-1, with 9 bases that match TRBD1. Germline lookup yields CDR1 SGHNT and CDR2 YENEEA. The ends lost 6 bases at V and 8 bases at J; junction bases unmatched: 10. CDR3 length equals 14 residues. The CDR3 protein is CASRPGQGRTEAFF. The CDR3 DNA reads as TGTGCCAGCAGACCCGGACAGGGGCGTACGGAAGCTTTCTTT.

The gene calls are TRBV4-2 and TRBJ2-3, with TRBD2 identical over 8 bases. The CDR3 is 17 amino acids. The V gene's germline CDR1 is LGHNA and CDR2 YNFKEQ. V lost 3 bases, J lost 3 bases, and 11 bases stayed unmatched. The CDR3 DNA sequence: TGTGCCAGCAGCCAGGATGACGGGGGGGTCGGAACAGATACGCAGTATTTT. Translated: CASSQDDGGVGTDTQYF.

The V gene is TRBV5-6, the J gene TRBJ2-6; D is uncertain. V was trimmed by 3 bases and J by 4 bases, leaving 8 bases between them. CDR3 length: 14 amino acids. Germline CDR1 SGHDT, CDR2 YYEEEE. The CDR3 sequence is CASSSRSGANVLTF. The CDR3 nucleotides read TGTGCCAGCAGCTCGAGGTCCGGGGCCAACGTCCTGACTTTC.

The chain recombines TRBV10-1 with TRBJ2-1; 7 positions match TRBD2. The germline CDR1 and CDR2 sequences are WNHNN and SYGVQD (reference sequence). The CDR3 has 13 amino acids. After removal of 8 bases from V and 2 bases from J, the junction contained 3 bases not matched to a gene. The CDR3 is CASQAGTYNEQFF. CDR3 DNA: TGCGCCAGCCAAGCGGGGACCTACAATGAGCAGTTCTTC.

This chain uses TRBV2 with TRBJ1-2; D not certain. The germline V and J ends were trimmed by 4 bases and 5 bases, with 11 bases remaining between them. The CDR3 spans 13 residues. Germline loops: CDR1 SNHLY, CDR2 FYNNEI. This CDR3 reads CASSGTTDYGYTF. Here the CDR3 DNA reads TGTGCCAGCAGTGGTACGACTGATTATGGCTACACCTTC.

This clone has just a few counts. This same CDR3 is encoded by further DNA sequences in the sample. The rearrangement links TRBV10-2 to TRBJ2-5; 7 positions agree with TRBD1. Unmatched junction bases numbered 5, after V lost 6 bases and J lost 4 bases. The CDR3 length is 13 residues. Per germline, CDR1 WSHSY and CDR2 SAAADI. CDR3 sequence: CASRRGRGETQYF. As DNA, the CDR3 is TGCGCCAGCAGGAGGGGGCGCGGAGAGACCCAGTACTTC.

This clone is a singleton in its sample. The rearrangement uses TRBV7-9 and TRBJ1-6; TRBD1 matches at 10 bases. With 5 bases clipped from V and 6 bases from J, the junction kept 4 bases outside the gene matches. This CDR3 has 15 residues. CDR1 and CDR2 (germline): SEHNR, FQNEAQ (reference sequence). CDR3 region: CASSLGQGVNSPLHF. In nucleotides, the CDR3 is TGTGCCAGCAGCCTAGGACAGGGGGTTAATTCACCCCTCCACTTT.

For this clone: Germline and junction disagree at one end, which may indicate a read error. The chain has TRBV14 and TRBJ2-5, with a weak D call TRBD1 (6 bases). Germline CDR1 SGHDN, CDR2 FVKESK. The CDR3 has 15 amino acids. DNA for the CDR3: TGTGCCAGCAGCCAACAGGGATGGGGGCAAGCGACCCAGTACTTC. It is translated as CASSQQGWGQATQYF.

J is TRBJ1-2 and V is TRBV5-4; 9 bases are shared with TRBD1. Germline CDR1 is SGHNT and CDR2 is YYREEE (reference sequence). V was clipped by 3 bases and J by 8 bases; unmatched bases: 8. The CDR3 contains 14 residues. The CDR3 DNA is TGTGCCAGCAGCTCCGAAGGACAGGGGAAAGGCTACACCTTC. Its translation: CASSSEGQGKGYTF. Together with reference TRBV5-4 and TRBJ1-2, the CDR3 gives the full variable domain: ETGVTQSPTHLIKTRGQQVTLRCSSQSGHNTVSWYQQALGQGPQFIFQYYREEENGRGNFPPRFSGLQFPNYSSELNVNALELDDSALYLCASSSEGQGKGYTFGSGTRLTVV.

This chain connects TRBV9 to TRBJ1-6, with no clear D. Trimming took 0 bases from V and 10 from J, leaving 14 bases between them. This CDR3 contains 15 residues. Per the germline V gene, CDR1 is SGDLS and CDR2 is YYNGEE. The CDR3 protein is CASSVERGFGSPLHF. CDR3 DNA sequence: TGTGCCAGCAGCGTAGAAAGAGGGTTCGGATCACCCCTCCACTTT.

This rearrangement joins TRBV3-1 (or the pseudogene TRBV3-2) to TRBJ2-1; D unclear. Germline CDR1 LGHDT, CDR2 YNNKEL (reference sequence). CDR3 length equals 18 residues. V lost 3 bases and J lost 4, with 22 bases in between. The CDR3 loop reads CASSQIPMKHTQYNEQFF. The DNA for the CDR3 is TGTGCCAGCAGCCAGATCCCTATGAAGCATACGCAATACAATGAGCAGTTCTTC.

The V and J genes are TRBV28 and TRBJ2-2; 8 nucleotides match TRBD1. This CDR3 is built from 13 residues. Germline V gene sequence: CDR1 MDHEN, CDR2 SYDVKM. With V trimmed by 5 bases and J by 4 bases, 0 bases remained unmatched. The CDR3 DNA reads TGTGCCAGCAGTACAGGGGGCACCGGGGAGCTGTTTTTT. Its translation is CASSTGGTGELFF.

The gene calls are TRBV28 and TRBJ2-7; D may be TRBD2 (6 bases). The CDR3 is 15 amino acids. Germline CDR1 MDHEN, CDR2 SYDVKM. V lost 6 bases to trimming and J lost 6 bases, with 21 bases between them. The CDR3 DNA is TGTGCCAGCAGGTCCGTGAGTTGGAGGGTGGCCGAGCAGTACTTC. It codes for CASRSVSWRVAEQYF.

V is TRBV16 and J is TRBJ1-1; D is uncertain. Germline V gene lookup returns CDR1 KGHSY and CDR2 FQNENV. With 2 bases removed from V and 1 base from J, the gap between germline ends came to 8 bases. CDR3 length: 14 amino acids. CDR3 in DNA: TGTGCCAGCAGCCAAGCAGCGGGGAACACTGAAGCTTTCTTT. Its protein product is CASSQAAGNTEAFF. Full variable domain (outside the CDR3, taken from reference TRBV16 and TRBJ1-1): GEEVAQTPKHLVRGEGQKAKLYCAPIKGHSYVFWYQQVLKNEFKFLISFQNENVFDETGMPKERFSAKCLPNSPCSLEIQATKLEDSAVYFCASSQAAGNTEAFFGQGTRLTVV.